Below are 26 T cell receptor beta chains sequenced from a single sample in a study of shared clonotypes between healthy human individuals. Measured with immunoSEQ multiplex PCR; TCRdb has only the in-frame clones, and not every one. Of 400,000 to 500,000 clones in the sample, 79% were seen once. Material: PBMCs. The receptors derive from a woman aged 40 to 50 in good health. Some clones in this sample may be carry-over from other donors' samples.

The J gene is TRBJ2-7, the V gene TRBV5-6; 10 positions agree with TRBD1. Losses at the gene ends were 3 bases for V and 5 bases for J; bases not matched to a gene: 8. CDR1 is SGHDT and CDR2 is YYEEEE in the germline V gene. The CDR3 totals 15 residues. CDR3 loop: CASSSGTGELDEQYF. The CDR3 coding sequence is TGTGCCAGCAGCTCGGGGACAGGGGAACTGGACGAGCAGTACTTC.

The chain joins TRBV28 to TRBJ1-2; D is ambiguous. CDR3 length: 13 amino acids. Germline V gives CDR1 MDHEN, CDR2 SYDVKM. V was trimmed by 7 bases and J by 4 bases, leaving 13 bases between them. The CDR3 protein is CASKEPSGYGYTF. In DNA form, the CDR3 reads TGTGCCAGCAAAGAACCTTCTGGCTATGGCTACACCTTC.

The gene calls are TRBV29-1 and TRBJ1-2, with D perhaps matching TRBD1 (5 bases). Germline CDR1 is SQVTM and CDR2 is ANQGSEA. Deletions cut 0 bases from V and 5 bases from J, with 16 bases between. This CDR3 region has 15 residues. The CDR3 bases are TGCAGCGTTGAAGATCTGGAGGGGCCACCTTATGGCTACACCTTC. Its translation is CSVEDLEGPPYGYTF.

The V call is TRBV2, the J call TRBJ2-2, with a weak D call TRBD2 (6 bases). Trimming took off 8 bases at V and 3 bases at J, with 16 bases between the two ends. This CDR3 has 15 residues. Looked up from germline, CDR1 is SNHLY and CDR2 is FYNNEI. CDR3 amino acids: CASESTGSYTGELFF. CDR3 bases: TGTGCCAGCGAAAGCACCGGGAGCTACACCGGGGAGCTGTTTTTT.

V usage is TRBV19 and J usage is TRBJ2-7, with TRBD2 matching over 10 bases. The CDR3 consists of 14 residues. V shed 5 bases and J 7 bases; nucleotides not matched to a gene: 8. Germline CDR1 and CDR2: LNHDA and SQIVND (reference sequence). The chain's CDR3 is CASSELAGLSEQYF. The DNA of the CDR3 is TGTGCCAGTAGTGAACTAGCGGGATTGTCAGAGCAGTACTTC.

The CDR3 spells CASSKVAPTYEQYF. The CDR3 bases are TGTGCCAGCAGCAAAGTGGCTCCAACCTACGAGCAGTACTTC. V and J are TRBV21-1 and TRBJ2-7; the D call in the table, TRBD1, was not verified against the DNA. TRBV21-1 is designated a pseudogene. CDR3 length equals 14 residues.

The chain employs TRBV28 and TRBJ2-1, with 9 positions matching TRBD2. The CDR3 is 16 amino acids. The germline gives CDR1 MDHEN, CDR2 SYDVKM. V dropped 6 bases and J dropped 0; count of bases not matched to a gene: 6. The CDR3 nucleotides read TGTGCCAGCAGCTCCATTAGCGGGAGCTCCTACAATGAGCAGTTCTTC. Translated: CASSSISGSSYNEQFF. Looking up the rest from reference TRBV28 and TRBJ2-1 gives the full variable domain: DVKVTQSSRYLVKRTGEKVFLECVQDMDHENMFWYRQDPGLGLRLIYFSYDVKMKEKGDIPEGYSVSREKKERFSLILESASTNQTSMYLCASSSISGSSYNEQFFGPGTRLTVL.

The gene calls are TRBV6-5 and TRBJ1-2; D not resolved. The CDR3 extends over 15 amino acids. Germline V CDR1 and CDR2: MNHEY, SVGAGI. V was clipped by 0 bases and J by 0 bases, with 8 bases between them. The CDR3 is CASSYSYTANYGYTF. The CDR3 DNA reads TGTGCCAGCAGTTACTCTTACACCGCTAACTATGGCTACACCTTC.

This clone was seen once. The genes are TRBV6-5 and TRBJ1-3; no clear D gene. Germline CDR1 is MNHEY and CDR2 is SVGAGI. The CDR3 is 16 amino acids. V lost 1 base, J lost 0 bases, and 10 bases lay in between. The CDR3 loop reads CASSYFRHSSGNTIYF. The DNA of the CDR3 is TGTGCCAGCAGTTACTTCCGTCACAGCTCTGGAAACACCATATATTTT.

This clone has a count of ten or more. The chain joins TRBV30 to TRBJ1-3; D is possibly TRBD1 (5 bases). The CDR3 covers 15 residues. Germline V gene lookup returns CDR1 GTSNPN and CDR2 SVGIG (reference sequence). With 3 bases removed from V and 1 base from J, the gap between germline ends came to 13 bases. CDR3 nucleotide sequence: TGTGCCTGGAGCCCCCTGGGGGGTTCTGGAAACACCATATATTTT. As protein: CAWSPLGGSGNTIYF.

The chain is built from TRBV5-4 and TRBJ2-2; D gene ambiguous. CDR3 length: 12 amino acids. The V end lost 4 bases, the J end lost 4 bases, and 5 bases lay between the germline ends. Germline V gene sequence: CDR1 SGHNT, CDR2 YYREEE (reference sequence). This CDR3 reads CASSDPTGELFF. DNA for the CDR3: TGTGCCAGCAGCGACCCCACCGGGGAGCTGTTTTTT.

The V call is TRBV11-2, the J call TRBJ2-1; TRBD1 might be the D (6 bases). The V gene lost 5 bases and the J gene lost 8 bases, with 16 bases spanning the gap. CDR1 and CDR2 (germline): SGHAT, FQNNGV. The CDR3 spans 14 residues. CDR3 nucleotide sequence: TGTGCCAGCAGCCGAAAAGGTGGGGGCGATGAGCAGTTCTTC. Translated: CASSRKGGGDEQFF. Full variable domain (remainder filled in from reference TRBV11-2 and TRBJ2-1): EAGVAQSPRYKIIEKRQSVAFWCNPISGHATLYWYQQILGQGPKLLIQFQNNGVVDDSQLPKDRFSAERLKGVDSTLKIQPAKLEDSAVYLCASSRKGGGDEQFFGPGTRLTVL.

V gene TRBV7-2 combines with J gene TRBJ2-7, with 9 positions matching TRBD2. Losses at the gene ends were 1 base for V and 1 base for J; bases not matched to a gene: 2. The CDR3 spans 15 residues. Germline V gives CDR1 SGHTA, CDR2 FQGNSA. CDR3 residues: CASSLVAGESYEQYF. CDR3 in DNA: TGTGCCAGCAGCTTAGTAGCGGGGGAGTCCTACGAGCAGTACTTC.

The chain is built from TRBV18 and TRBJ2-3; D perhaps matches TRBD2 (5 bases). With 1 base removed from V and 0 bases from J, the gap between germline ends came to 11 bases. In germline, CDR1 is KGHSH, CDR2 LQKENI. CDR3 length equals 16 residues. The CDR3 loop is CASSPQLATSTDTQYF. CDR3 sequence (DNA): TGTGCCAGCTCACCACAGCTAGCCACTAGCACAGATACGCAGTATTTT.

The chain couples TRBV11-2 to TRBJ2-7; D not certain. V lost 5 bases and J lost 7, with 21 bases in between. Looked up from germline, CDR1 is SGHAT and CDR2 is FQNNGV. The CDR3 runs 15 residues. CDR3 coding DNA: TGTGCCAGCAGCCCGTCCCCAAGTAGTCTTTTGGAGCAGTACTTC. Translation gives CASSPSPSSLLEQYF.

The chain uses TRBV6-4 and TRBJ2-3; TRBD2 aligns across 12 bases. CDR3 length: 15 residues. Germline assignment: CDR1 MRHNA and CDR2 SNTAGT. Losses at the gene ends were 6 bases for V and 2 bases for J; bases not matched to a gene: 3. CDR3: CASRGLAGTTDTQYF. In DNA, the CDR3 is TGTGCCAGCAGAGGACTAGCGGGGACCACAGATACGCAGTATTTT.

The rearrangement uses TRBV19 and TRBJ1-5; unclear D gene. This CDR3 spans 15 amino acids. V was pared by 7 bases and J by 6 bases, with 19 bases between. Germline V lookup: CDR1 LNHDA, CDR2 SQIVND (reference sequence). The CDR3 coding sequence is TGTGCCAGTAATCACGGTGTGGGTCACGGTCAGCCCCAGCATTTT. Translation: CASNHGVGHGQPQHF. The complete variable domain, with remaining parts taken from reference TRBV19 and TRBJ1-5, reads DGGITQSPKYLFRKEGQNVTLSCEQNLNHDAMYWYRQDPGQGLRLIYYSQIVNDFQKGDIAEGYSVSREKKESFPLTVTSAQKNPTAFYLCASNHGVGHGQPQHFGDGTRLSIL.

The J gene is TRBJ2-3, the V gene TRBV9; TRBD2 matches 12 bases. This CDR3 spans 16 amino acids. CDR1 is SGDLS and CDR2 is YYNGEE in the germline V gene. The V gene end was trimmed by 4 bases and the J gene end by 5 bases; junction bases not matched to a gene: 8. CDR3 protein: CASSPPGLAGQDTQYF. Written as DNA, the CDR3 is TGTGCCAGCAGCCCGCCGGGACTAGCGGGCCAAGATACGCAGTATTTT.

This chain connects TRBV6-6 to TRBJ2-7, with D perhaps TRBD1 (5 bases). Trimming cost V 3 bases and J 3 bases, with 9 bases left between them. CDR1 MNHNY and CDR2 SVGAGI come from the germline V gene (reference sequence). CDR3 length: 13 amino acids. The CDR3 sequence is CASSYPGHYEQYF. The CDR3 coding sequence is TGTGCCAGCAGTTATCCCGGACACTACGAGCAGTACTTC.

This clone has only a few counts. The V call is TRBV10-3, the J call TRBJ1-1; possibly TRBD1 for D (5 bases). CDR1 is ENHRY, CDR2 SYGVKD, per germline. The CDR3 totals 13 residues. Trimming shortened V by 3 bases and J by 6 bases, and 11 bases separated the two germline ends. The CDR3 region is CAISEIGGSEAFF. Here the CDR3 DNA reads TGTGCCATCAGTGAAATTGGGGGATCTGAAGCTTTCTTT.

The chain carries TRBV7-6 and TRBJ2-1, with TRBD2 identical over 9 bases. The CDR3 has 17 amino acids. With V trimmed by 5 bases and J by 4 bases, 12 bases remained unmatched. Looked up from germline, CDR1 is SGHVS and CDR2 is FNYEAQ. Here the CDR3 DNA reads TGTGCCAGCAGCGCCGCCGGGTATACTAGCGGGTACAATGAGCAGTTCTTC. Protein sequence: CASSAAGYTSGYNEQFF.

The J gene is TRBJ2-2, the V gene TRBV5-4; D is possibly TRBD2 (6 bases). This CDR3 comprises 16 residues. Trimming stripped 1 base from V and 7 bases from J, with 17 bases between. Germline V gene data show CDR1 as SGHNT and CDR2 as YYREEE (reference sequence). As DNA, the CDR3 is TGTGCCAGCAGCTTGTTCGGGGGTAGGGCCCTCGGGGAGCTGTTTTTT. Translated: CASSLFGGRALGELFF.

V is TRBV11-3 and J is TRBJ2-1; possible D gene TRBD1, 5 bases. The CDR3 contains 13 residues. V was pared by 5 bases and J by 9 bases, with 14 bases between. Germline assignment: CDR1 SGHNT and CDR2 YENEEA. This CDR3 reads CASSRTYLTEQFF. CDR3 bases: TGTGCCAGCAGCCGGACATATCTGACTGAGCAGTTCTTC.

The gene calls are TRBV6-5 and TRBJ1-1, with no clear D. The germline V gene has CDR1 MNHEY and CDR2 SVGAGI. CDR3 size: 14 residues. V dropped 4 bases and J dropped 3 bases, with 12 bases sitting between them. The CDR3 sequence is CASSSGPLHTEAFF. The DNA for the CDR3 is TGTGCCAGCAGTTCCGGCCCGCTGCACACTGAAGCTTTCTTT.

The rearrangement uses TRBV5-6 and TRBJ2-3, with D unclear. The CDR3 loop spans 13 amino acids. V was cut by 2 bases and J by 0 bases, with 4 bases left in between. The V gene's germline CDR1 is SGHDT and CDR2 YYEEEE. CDR3 nucleotide sequence: TGTGCCAGCAGCTTCTTTAGCACAGATACGCAGTATTTT. Its protein product is CASSFFSTDTQYF.

This clone was observed many times. Different DNA sequences within this sample yield the same CDR3. This rearrangement joins TRBV4-3 to TRBJ2-6; D remains unclear. Germline CDR1 LGHNA, CDR2 YSLEER. The length of the CDR3 is 17 residues. The germline V and J ends were trimmed by 0 bases and 0 bases, with 9 bases remaining between them. For the CDR3, the DNA is TGCGCCAGCAGCCAAGATGGCGCTAGCTCTGGGGCCAACGTCCTGACTTTC. Its translation is CASSQDGASSGANVLTF.